This T cell receptor (beta chain) was profiled in a study of T cells in Graves' hyperthyroidism and ophthalmopathy. The table lists this clonotype with many counts. There were TCR beta CDR3 regions amplified from RNA transcripts. The primer set for the first-round RT-PCR of the TCR CDR3 was HTBI. MiXCR, applied by TCRdb to the multiplex PCR reads, yields one record per CDR3 protein. The sample lists under 650,000 distinct CDR3 sequences; 15% to 20% were seen once. Between the trimmed V and J ends, which lost 6 bases and 3 bases, there was a span of 15 bases. The CDR3 sequence is 13 residues long. Per germline, CDR1 SQVTM and CDR2 ANQGSEA. Clinical symptoms, serum thyroxine and TRAb, thyroid ultrasound and orbital computed tomography were used for the diagnoses.

The chain is built from TRBV29-1 and TRBJ2-7, with D hard to call. The clonotype was recovered from a woman between 25 and 40 years old with Graves' hyperthyroidism. What was sequenced was blood. CDR3 DNA sequence: TGCAGCGTGGCCTCCGAGACGGTCTACGAGCAGTACTTC. Translated: CSVASETVYEQYF.